This TCR beta chain was sequenced during a study of cytomegalovirus exposure and HLA in healthy donors listed by TCRdb under 2017. Turning to the overall study: In an earlier analysis of fewer than 750 of the donors, about 270 Gb of sequence data and some 100 million unique TCR beta sequences from 180 million or so T cells were reported. Four or five DR-DQ haplotypes were handled as single units for association and clustering because linkage in the cohort was strong. Besides the first cohort of around 670 subjects, a separate validation cohort made up of 120 different subjects was used. To study patterns of TCR occurrence, a later analysis re-analyzed previously published TCR beta repertoires from around 660 donors and added high-resolution HLA genotyping. All discovery cohort repertoires had been generated using a single sequencing platform. Among the roughly 400 genotyped donors, around 81% belonged to the genetic ancestry cluster associated with self-reported Caucasian donors. Donor age, sex, ethnicity and CMV serostatus were collected together with the repertoire data. Both class I and class II loci were covered by HLA typing, at four-digit resolution. To predict cytomegalovirus infection status, the study combined high-throughput TCR immunosequencing, statistical association of individual TCRs with disease status, and machine learning. About 300 gigabases of sequencing data and approximately 84 million unique TCR sequences were included in an early release covering over 600 HLA-typed donors. The study used immunosequencing to profile the T cell repertoires of hundreds of subjects and linked those repertoires to cytomegalovirus serostatus. A later genetic analysis used genome-wide SNP genotypes for about three fifths of the 666 donors, treating that subset as a discovery cohort. The number of donors typed differed by locus, with 629-630 for A, B, C, DRB1 and DQB1, around 500 for DQA1, under 610 for DPA1, and approximately 470 for DPB1. In the later analysis, no new phenotypic data were used to find candidate immune exposures; instead, reliance was placed on TCR beta sequences and their occurrence across donors. In an earlier analysis of 587 of the donors, high-throughput TCR beta sequencing was used to judge whether each TCR beta V gene segment behaved as functional or pseudogenic. The study aimed to test whether signatures of past pathogen exposure could be identified by cataloging public T cell receptors. On average, 235,054 unique TCR beta nucleotide sequences were sequenced per donor among more than 350 genotyped donors of the cohort, with roughly 18% of those sequences being non-productive. Overall results and qualifications from the work: The presence/absence analyses assumed that sequencing depth was roughly uniform across donors, and that assumption may not be true. In a later analysis, TCR association rates were found to vary across HLA loci, with the most associated TCRs seen for DRB1 alleles and the fewest for HLA-C alleles. The authors suggested that the approach could potentially be generalized to other disease states and immunological phenotypes. In a later genetic analysis, a missense DCLRE1C variant was associated with V-gene and J-gene trimming of TCR beta chains, and the association was replicated in an independent cohort. Some IMGT-functional V segments, including TRBV6-2 and TRBV6-3, could not be distinguished by the 87-base-pair reads and were therefore excluded. A few of the identified cytomegalovirus-associated TCR beta chains were confirmed in vitro to be specific for cytomegalovirus antigens. In a later analysis, around 15,000 TCR beta sequences were associated with specific HLA alleles at a false discovery rate of 0.05. In this cohort, only TCR beta chains were sequenced, and detectable features were limited by the absence of alpha or paired-chain data. The earlier analysis of 587 of the donors excluded roughly 16 rarely observed V segments, including chromosome 9 orphons, because counts were too low. In a later genetic analysis, fewer N-insertions in productive TCRs were reported among donors in an Asian-associated ancestry cluster than the approximately 710-donor mean. A further reported finding was that TCR beta sequences accurately predicted the HLA-A and HLA-B alleles for most subjects in the first cohort. Most CMV-associated TCR beta chains appeared to be HLA-restricted in a later analysis, and the HLA associations seemed to be driven largely by CMV exposure. While some public TCRs were present in many individuals, most TCR sequences turned up only very rarely across donors. According to a later analysis, parvovirus B19, influenza, CMV and Epstein-Barr virus appeared linked to several top co-occurrence clusters. Strong co-occurrence of HLA alleles, especially DR and DQ, made assigning TCR associations to individual alleles difficult. Because some donors lacked HLA typing at each locus, the association tests relied only on the typed subset. Broadly in line with IMGT annotations, most TCR beta V segments showed up in productive rearrangements about 87% or about 30% of the time in an earlier analysis of several hundred of the donors. A group of highly shared sequence variants was considered likely to be a technical artifact of the sequencing pipeline. Linkage disequilibrium might explain the correlated functional status among segregating V segments, but an unknown experimental factor could not be ruled out. Cytomegalovirus status was reported to be diagnosed by the classifier with high specificity and sensitivity in both the original and validation cohorts. A total of 150 or so TCR beta chains were listed by the study as associated with cytomegalovirus. Immune exposure information for the cohort was limited to CMV serostatus. Compared with equally common non-associated chains, HLA-associated TCR beta chains in a later analysis were more clonally expanded and had lower generation probabilities.

The cohort comprised 710 or so healthy bone marrow donors. All cohort members were sampled while nominally healthy, although unrecorded immune exposures were likely present. The donor was CMV seropositive and was included in the group of approximately 300 seropositive cohort members. Every donor gave a peripheral blood sample, and the peripheral blood mononuclear cells from that sample were used for TCR beta sequencing. The Qiagen DNeasy Blood Extraction Kit was used to extract genomic DNA from the blood cell samples. As concerns this clone: This receptor's antigen is unknown.

CDR3 length: 13 amino acids, cysteine to phenylalanine. Here the CDR3 DNA is all that survives: 39 bases in frame from base 1. CDR1 and CDR2 (GTSNPN, SVGIG) derive from the germline V gene (reference sequence). Deletion took 8 bases off V and 8 bases off J, with a span of 18 bases between the germline ends. Library prep was done by the immunoSEQ multiplex PCR assay. For the multiplex PCR, a mixture combining 60 forward primers for TCR Vbeta segments and 13 reverse primers for TCR Jbeta segments was used. Amplification of the CDR3 region of rearranged TCR beta genes was performed with a multiplex PCR assay on genomic DNA. The Illumina HiSeq System was used to sequence the amplified TCR beta libraries as 87-base-pair reads. In the paper's pipeline: Across the 500 to 850 repertoires, a later analysis counted approximately 75 million unique TCR beta chains, 9 million to 14 million of which were shared by at least two donors. To remove PCR and sequencing errors, raw reads were error-corrected and collapsed into unique sequences using a nearest-neighbor algorithm that merged closely related sequences. Alignment of CDR3 sequences to IMGT reference sequences was used to assign V, D and J gene segments. For a sequence to be retained, at least a six-nucleotide match to both a V gene segment and a J gene segment was required. Rearrangements were classified as productive when the CDR3 lacked stop codons and remained in frame with V and J, and all other rearrangements were classified as non-productive. Following IMGT convention, CDR3 was defined as the stretch from the second conserved V-encoded cysteine to the conserved J-encoded phenylalanine. Sequences without an unambiguous match to a single V gene segment were excluded from the earlier analysis of approximately 560 of the donors. An earlier analysis of just under 600 of the donors called V segments functional above 56.7% productive rearrangements and segregating when the between-donor standard deviation exceeded 5%. A statistical classification framework was built for diagnosing cytomegalovirus status from the catalog of TCR beta chain sequences. In a later analysis, TCR nucleotide sequences were compared against IMGT/GENE-DB human TR gene sequences so that V and J genes could be assigned. A later analysis assigned CDR3 sequences and most-parsimonious VDJ recombination scenarios with the TCRdist pipeline. In a later analysis, each TCR beta chain was defined by its CDR3 amino acid sequence together with its V-gene family, and reads without a unique V-gene family were excluded. To address suspected cross-contamination and a sequencing artifact, a later analysis removed 450 to 700 highly shared, low-generation-probability nucleotide sequences. A later analysis calculated a clonal expansion index for each public chain from normalized within-repertoire ranks of inferred template counts. In a later analysis, generation probabilities were computed with a VDJ recombination model fitted to out-of-frame rearrangements, and the resulting probabilities were checked against IGoR. Hypergeometric tests were used in a later analysis to score TCR-TCR, TCR-HLA and TCR-CMV co-occurrence, with a repertoire-size bias correction applied to the TCR pairs. A later analysis estimated false discovery rates by permuting HLA or CMV assignments 20 times. In a later analysis, co-occurring TCRs were grouped with DBSCAN, and TCRdist sequence similarity was added when clustering was performed within HLA-allele-positive subsets. For co-occurrence clustering, repertoires with fewer than 30,000 or more than 120,000 public chains were excluded, along with four to six repertoires with anomalous nucleotide sharing. TCRdb mirrors the immuneACCESS table, restricted to in-frame sequences. Some clones are absent from its copies; in checked studies, under half trace to an unresolved V gene, and the reason for the others is unknown. For V, J and clone size, that table is used; D and trimming come from the DNA. For this sample, the table gives 200,000 to 250,000 clones. The ten largest clones capture approximately 0.98% of the sample.

The rearrangement combines TRBV30 with TRBJ1-4; possibly the D gene is TRBD1, per 6 matching bases. The source of this sequence is a woman aged 25-40 years in good health and CMV-seropositive. The sequenced sample was PBMCs. Here the CDR3 is given as CAPKWDISEKLFF. The sequenced DNA: TGTGCCCCCAAGTGGGACATCTCCGAAAAACTGTTTTTT.